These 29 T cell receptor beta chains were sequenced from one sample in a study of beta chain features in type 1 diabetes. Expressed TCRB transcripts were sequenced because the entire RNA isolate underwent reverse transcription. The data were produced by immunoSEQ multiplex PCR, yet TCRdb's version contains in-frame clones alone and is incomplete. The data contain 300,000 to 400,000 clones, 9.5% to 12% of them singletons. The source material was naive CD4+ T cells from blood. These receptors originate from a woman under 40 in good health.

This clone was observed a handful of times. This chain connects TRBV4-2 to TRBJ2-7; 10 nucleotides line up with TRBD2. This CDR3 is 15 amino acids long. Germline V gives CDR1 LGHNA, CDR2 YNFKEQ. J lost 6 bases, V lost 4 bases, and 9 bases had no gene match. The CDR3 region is CASSLFSGRNGEQYF. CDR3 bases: TGTGCCAGCAGCCTGTTTAGCGGGAGGAATGGCGAGCAGTACTTC.

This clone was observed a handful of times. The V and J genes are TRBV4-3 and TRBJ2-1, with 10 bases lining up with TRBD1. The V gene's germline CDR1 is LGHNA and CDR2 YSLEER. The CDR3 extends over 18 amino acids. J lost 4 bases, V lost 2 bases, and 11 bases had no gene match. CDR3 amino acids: CASSQTPPGQGTYNEQFF. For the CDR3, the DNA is TGCGCCAGCAGCCAAACGCCCCCGGGACAGGGGACGTACAATGAGCAGTTCTTC.

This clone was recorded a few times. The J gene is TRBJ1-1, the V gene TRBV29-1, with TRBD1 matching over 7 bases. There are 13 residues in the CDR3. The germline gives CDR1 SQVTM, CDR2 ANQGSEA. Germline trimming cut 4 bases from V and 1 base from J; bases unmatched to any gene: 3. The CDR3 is CSVAGQQNTEAFF. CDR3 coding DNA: TGCAGCGTTGCGGGACAGCAGAACACTGAAGCTTTCTTT.

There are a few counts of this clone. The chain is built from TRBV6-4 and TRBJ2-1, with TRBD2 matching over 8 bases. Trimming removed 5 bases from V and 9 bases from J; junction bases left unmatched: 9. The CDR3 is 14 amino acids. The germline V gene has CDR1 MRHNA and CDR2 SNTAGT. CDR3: CASSRAGENTEQFF. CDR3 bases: TGTGCCAGCAGTAGAGCGGGAGAGAACACTGAGCAGTTCTTC.

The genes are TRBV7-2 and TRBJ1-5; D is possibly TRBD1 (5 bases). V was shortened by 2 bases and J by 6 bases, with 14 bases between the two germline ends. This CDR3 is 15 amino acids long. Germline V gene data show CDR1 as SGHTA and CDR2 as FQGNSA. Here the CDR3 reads CASSLNGGDGQPQHF. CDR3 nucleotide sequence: TGTGCCAGCAGCTTAAATGGCGGGGACGGTCAGCCCCAGCATTTT.

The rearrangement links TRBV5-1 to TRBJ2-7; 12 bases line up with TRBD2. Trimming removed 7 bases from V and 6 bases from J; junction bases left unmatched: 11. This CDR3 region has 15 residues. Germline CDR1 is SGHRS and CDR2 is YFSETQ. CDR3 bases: TGCGCCAGCGCACCCGGACTAGCGGGGTTGGGCGAGCAGTACTTC. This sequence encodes CASAPGLAGLGEQYF.

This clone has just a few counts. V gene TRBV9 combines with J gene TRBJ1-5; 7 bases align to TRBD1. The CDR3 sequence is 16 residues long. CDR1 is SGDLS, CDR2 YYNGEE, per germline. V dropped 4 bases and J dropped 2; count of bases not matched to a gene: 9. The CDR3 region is CASSPGTGAGNQPQHF. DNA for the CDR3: TGTGCCAGCAGCCCCGGAACAGGGGCTGGCAATCAGCCCCAGCATTTT.

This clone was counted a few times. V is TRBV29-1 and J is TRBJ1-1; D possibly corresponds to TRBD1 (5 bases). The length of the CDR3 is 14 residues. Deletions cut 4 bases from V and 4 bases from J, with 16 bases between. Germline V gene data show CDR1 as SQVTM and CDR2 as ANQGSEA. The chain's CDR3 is CSVGKINGGTEAFF. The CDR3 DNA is TGCAGCGTTGGAAAGATTAACGGGGGCACTGAAGCTTTCTTT.

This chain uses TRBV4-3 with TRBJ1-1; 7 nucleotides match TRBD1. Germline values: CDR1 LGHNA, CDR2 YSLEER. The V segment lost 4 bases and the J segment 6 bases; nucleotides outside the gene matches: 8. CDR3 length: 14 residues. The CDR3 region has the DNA TGCGCCAGCAGCCGCCGACAGGGTGTGCCTGAAGCTTTCTTT. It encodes CASSRRQGVPEAFF.

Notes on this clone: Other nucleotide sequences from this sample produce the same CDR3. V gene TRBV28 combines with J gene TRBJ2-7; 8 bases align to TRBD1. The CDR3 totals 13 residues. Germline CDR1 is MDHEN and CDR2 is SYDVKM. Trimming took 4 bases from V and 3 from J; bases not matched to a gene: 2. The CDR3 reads CASSSGQGYEQYF. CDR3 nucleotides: TGTGCCAGCAGTTCTGGACAGGGCTACGAGCAGTACTTC.

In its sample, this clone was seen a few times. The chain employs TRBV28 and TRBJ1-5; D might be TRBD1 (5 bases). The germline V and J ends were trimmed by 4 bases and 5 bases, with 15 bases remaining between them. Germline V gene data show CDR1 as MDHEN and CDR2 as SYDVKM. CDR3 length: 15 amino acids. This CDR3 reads CASSWTLPGHQPQHF. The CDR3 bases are TGTGCCAGCAGTTGGACCCTCCCAGGGCATCAGCCCCAGCATTTT.

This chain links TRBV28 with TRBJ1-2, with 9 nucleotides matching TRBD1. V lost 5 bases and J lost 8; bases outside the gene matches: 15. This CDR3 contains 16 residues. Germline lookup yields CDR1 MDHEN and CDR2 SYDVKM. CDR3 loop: CASSQPGTGLISGYTF. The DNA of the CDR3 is TGTGCCAGCAGTCAGCCCGGGACAGGGTTAATTAGCGGCTACACCTTC.

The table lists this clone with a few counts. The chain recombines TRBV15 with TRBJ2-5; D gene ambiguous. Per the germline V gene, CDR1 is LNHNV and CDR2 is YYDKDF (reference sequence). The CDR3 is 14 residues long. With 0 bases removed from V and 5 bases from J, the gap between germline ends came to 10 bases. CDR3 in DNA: TGTGCCACCAGCAGAGATCTGGCCACGGAGACCCAGTACTTC. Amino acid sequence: CATSRDLATETQYF.

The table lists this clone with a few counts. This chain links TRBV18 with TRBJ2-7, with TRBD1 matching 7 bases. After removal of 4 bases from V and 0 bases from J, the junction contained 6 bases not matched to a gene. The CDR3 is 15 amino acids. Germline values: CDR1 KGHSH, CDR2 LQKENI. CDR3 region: CASSHETGSSYEQYF. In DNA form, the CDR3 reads TGTGCCAGCTCACACGAGACAGGGAGCTCCTACGAGCAGTACTTC.

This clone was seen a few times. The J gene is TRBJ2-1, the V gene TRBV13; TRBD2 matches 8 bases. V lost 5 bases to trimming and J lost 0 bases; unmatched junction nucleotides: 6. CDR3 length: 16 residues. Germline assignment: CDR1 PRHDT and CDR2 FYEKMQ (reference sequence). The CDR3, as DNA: TGTGCCAGCAGCCCGCAGCGGGGGAGCTCCTACAATGAGCAGTTCTTC. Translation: CASSPQRGSSYNEQFF.

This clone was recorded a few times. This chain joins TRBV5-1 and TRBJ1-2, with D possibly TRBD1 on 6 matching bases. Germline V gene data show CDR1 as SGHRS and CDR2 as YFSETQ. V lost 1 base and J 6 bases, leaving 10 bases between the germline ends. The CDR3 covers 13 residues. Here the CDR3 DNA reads TGCGCCAGCAGCTTGTATGGGGGCAATGGCTACACCTTC. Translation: CASSLYGGNGYTF.

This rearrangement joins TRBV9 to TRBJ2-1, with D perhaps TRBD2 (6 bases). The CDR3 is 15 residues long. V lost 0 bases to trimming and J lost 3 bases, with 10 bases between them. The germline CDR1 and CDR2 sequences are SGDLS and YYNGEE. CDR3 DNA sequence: TGTGCCAGCAGCGTAGATGGTAGCGGCTACAATGAGCAGTTCTTC. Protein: CASSVDGSGYNEQFF.

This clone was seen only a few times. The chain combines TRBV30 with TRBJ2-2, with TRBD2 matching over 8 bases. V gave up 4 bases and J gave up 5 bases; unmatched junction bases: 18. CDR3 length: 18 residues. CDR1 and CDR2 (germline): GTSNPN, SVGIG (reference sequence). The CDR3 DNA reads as TGTGCCTGGACCCGACAATATATTGCGGGAGGTCGAACCGGGGAGCTGTTTTTT. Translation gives CAWTRQYIAGGRTGELFF.

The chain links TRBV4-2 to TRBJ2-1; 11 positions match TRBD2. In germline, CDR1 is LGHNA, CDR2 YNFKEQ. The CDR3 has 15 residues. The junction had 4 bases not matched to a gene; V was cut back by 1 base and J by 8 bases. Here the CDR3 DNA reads TGTGCCAGCAGCCAAGCAACTAGCGGGAGCTATGAGCAGTTCTTC. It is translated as CASSQATSGSYEQFF.

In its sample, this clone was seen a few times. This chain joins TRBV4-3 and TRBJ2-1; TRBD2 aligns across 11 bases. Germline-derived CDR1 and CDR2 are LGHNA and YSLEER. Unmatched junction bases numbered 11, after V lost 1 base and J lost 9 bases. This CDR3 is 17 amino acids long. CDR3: CASSQGGLAGGIFEQFF. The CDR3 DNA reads TGCGCCAGCAGCCAAGGGGGGCTAGCGGGGGGCATCTTTGAGCAGTTCTTC.

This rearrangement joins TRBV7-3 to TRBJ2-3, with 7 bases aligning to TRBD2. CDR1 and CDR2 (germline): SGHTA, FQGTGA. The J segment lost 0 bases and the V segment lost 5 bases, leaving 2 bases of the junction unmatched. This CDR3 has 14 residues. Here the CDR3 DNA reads TGTGCCAGCAGCGCTAGCGGAAGCACAGATACGCAGTATTTT. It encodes CASSASGSTDTQYF.

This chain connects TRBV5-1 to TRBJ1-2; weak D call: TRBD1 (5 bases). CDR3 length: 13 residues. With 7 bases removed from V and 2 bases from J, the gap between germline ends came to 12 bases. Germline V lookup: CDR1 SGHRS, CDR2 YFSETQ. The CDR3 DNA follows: TGCGCCAGCTCGGACACGAGGAACTATGGCTACACCTTC. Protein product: CASSDTRNYGYTF.

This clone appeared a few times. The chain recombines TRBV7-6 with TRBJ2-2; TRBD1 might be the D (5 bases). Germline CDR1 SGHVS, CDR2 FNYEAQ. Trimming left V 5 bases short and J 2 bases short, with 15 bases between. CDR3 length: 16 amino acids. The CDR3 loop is CASSPTGPPNTGELFF. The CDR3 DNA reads TGTGCCAGCAGCCCTACAGGCCCTCCAAACACCGGGGAGCTGTTTTTT.

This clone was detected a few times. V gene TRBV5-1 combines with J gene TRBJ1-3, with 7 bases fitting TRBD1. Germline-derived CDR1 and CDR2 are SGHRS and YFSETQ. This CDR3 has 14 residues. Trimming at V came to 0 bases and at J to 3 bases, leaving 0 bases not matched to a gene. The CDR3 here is CASSLDRGGNTIYF. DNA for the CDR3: TGCGCCAGCAGCTTGGACAGGGGTGGAAACACCATATATTTT.

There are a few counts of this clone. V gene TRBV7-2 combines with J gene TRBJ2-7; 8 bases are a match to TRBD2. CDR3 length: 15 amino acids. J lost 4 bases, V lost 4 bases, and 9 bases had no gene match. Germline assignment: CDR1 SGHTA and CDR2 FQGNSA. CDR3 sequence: CASSSSGSGIYEQYF. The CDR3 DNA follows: TGTGCCAGCAGCTCAAGCGGGAGTGGGATTTACGAGCAGTACTTC. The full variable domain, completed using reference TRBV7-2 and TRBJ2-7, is GAGVSQSPSNKVTEKGKDVELRCDPISGHTALYWYRQSLGQGLEFLIYFQGNSAPDKSGLPSDRFSAERTGGSVSTLTIQRTQQEDSAVYLCASSSSGSGIYEQYFGPGTRLTVT.

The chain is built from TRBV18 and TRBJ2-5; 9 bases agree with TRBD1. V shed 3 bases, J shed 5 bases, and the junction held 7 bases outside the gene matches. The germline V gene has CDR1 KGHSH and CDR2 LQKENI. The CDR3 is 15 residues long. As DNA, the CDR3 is TGTGCCAGCTCACCTCAACAGGGGGCGCGGGAGACCCAGTACTTC. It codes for CASSPQQGARETQYF.

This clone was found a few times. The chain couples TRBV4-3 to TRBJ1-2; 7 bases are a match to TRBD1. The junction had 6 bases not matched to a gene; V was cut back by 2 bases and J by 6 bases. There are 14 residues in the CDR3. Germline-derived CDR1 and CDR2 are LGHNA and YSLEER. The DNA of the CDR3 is TGCGCCAGCAGCCAAACCGACAGGGTCCATGGCTACACCTTC. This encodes CASSQTDRVHGYTF.

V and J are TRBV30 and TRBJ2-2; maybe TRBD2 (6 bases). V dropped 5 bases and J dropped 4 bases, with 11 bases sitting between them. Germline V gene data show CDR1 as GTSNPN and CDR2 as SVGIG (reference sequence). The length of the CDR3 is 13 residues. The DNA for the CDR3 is TGTGCCTGGGGGGGGATAGGCACCGGGGAGCTGTTTTTT. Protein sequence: CAWGGIGTGELFF.

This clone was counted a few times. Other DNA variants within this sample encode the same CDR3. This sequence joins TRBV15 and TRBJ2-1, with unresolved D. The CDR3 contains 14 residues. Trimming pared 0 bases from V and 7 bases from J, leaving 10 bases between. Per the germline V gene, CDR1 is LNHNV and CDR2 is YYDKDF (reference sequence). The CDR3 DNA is TGTGCCACCAGCAGAGATCCAGCCGGGAATGAGCAGTTCTTC. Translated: CATSRDPAGNEQFF.